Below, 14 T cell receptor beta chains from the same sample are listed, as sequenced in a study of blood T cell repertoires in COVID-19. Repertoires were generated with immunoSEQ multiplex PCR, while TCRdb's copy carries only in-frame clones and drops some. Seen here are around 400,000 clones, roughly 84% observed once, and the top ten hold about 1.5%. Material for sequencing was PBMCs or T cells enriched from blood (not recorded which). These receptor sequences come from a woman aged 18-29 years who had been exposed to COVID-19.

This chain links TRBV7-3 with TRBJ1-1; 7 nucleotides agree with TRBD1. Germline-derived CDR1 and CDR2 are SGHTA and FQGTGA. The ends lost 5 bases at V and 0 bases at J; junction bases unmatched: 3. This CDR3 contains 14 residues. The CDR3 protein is CASSRGGLNTEAFF. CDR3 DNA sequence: TGTGCCAGCAGCCGAGGGGGCCTGAACACTGAAGCTTTCTTT.

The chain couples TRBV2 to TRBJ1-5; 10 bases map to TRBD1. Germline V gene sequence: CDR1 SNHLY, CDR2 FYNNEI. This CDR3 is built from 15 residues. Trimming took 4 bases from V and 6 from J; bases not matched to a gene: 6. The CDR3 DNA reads TGTGCCAGCAGTGCGACAGGGGGCTTAGGTCAGCCCCAGCATTTT. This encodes CASSATGGLGQPQHF.

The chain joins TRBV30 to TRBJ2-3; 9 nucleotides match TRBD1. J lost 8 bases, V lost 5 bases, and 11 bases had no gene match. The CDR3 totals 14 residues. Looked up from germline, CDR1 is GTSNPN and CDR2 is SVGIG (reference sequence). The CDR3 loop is CAWGLPGQGLTQYF. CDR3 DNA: TGTGCCTGGGGTTTACCGGGACAGGGACTTACGCAGTATTTT.

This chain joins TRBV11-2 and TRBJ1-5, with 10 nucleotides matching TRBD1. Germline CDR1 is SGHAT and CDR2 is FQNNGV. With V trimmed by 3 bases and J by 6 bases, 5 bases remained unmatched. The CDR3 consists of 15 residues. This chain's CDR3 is CASSFGQGVGQPQHF. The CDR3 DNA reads TGTGCCAGCAGCTTCGGACAGGGGGTGGGTCAGCCCCAGCATTTT. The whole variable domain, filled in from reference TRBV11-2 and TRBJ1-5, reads EAGVAQSPRYKIIEKRQSVAFWCNPISGHATLYWYQQILGQGPKLLIQFQNNGVVDDSQLPKDRFSAERLKGVDSTLKIQPAKLEDSAVYLCASSFGQGVGQPQHFGDGTRLSIL.

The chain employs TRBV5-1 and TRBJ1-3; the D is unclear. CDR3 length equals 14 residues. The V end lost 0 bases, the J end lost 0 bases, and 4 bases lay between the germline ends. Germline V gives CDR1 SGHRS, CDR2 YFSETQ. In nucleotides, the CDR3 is TGCGCCAGCAGCTTGGGGGCCTCTGGAAACACCATATATTTT. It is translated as CASSLGASGNTIYF.

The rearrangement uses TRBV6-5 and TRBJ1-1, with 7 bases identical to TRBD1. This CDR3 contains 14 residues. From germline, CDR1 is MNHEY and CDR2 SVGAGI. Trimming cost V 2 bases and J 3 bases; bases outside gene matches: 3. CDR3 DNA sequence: TGTGCCAGCAGTTACAACAGGGGAGACACTGAAGCTTTCTTT. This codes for CASSYNRGDTEAFF.

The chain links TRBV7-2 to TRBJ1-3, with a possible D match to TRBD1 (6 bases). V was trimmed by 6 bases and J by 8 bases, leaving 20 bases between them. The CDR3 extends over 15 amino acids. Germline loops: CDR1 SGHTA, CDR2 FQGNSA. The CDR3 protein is CASRKTGDPDDTIYF. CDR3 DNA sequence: TGTGCCAGCAGGAAGACAGGAGACCCTGATGACACCATATATTTT.

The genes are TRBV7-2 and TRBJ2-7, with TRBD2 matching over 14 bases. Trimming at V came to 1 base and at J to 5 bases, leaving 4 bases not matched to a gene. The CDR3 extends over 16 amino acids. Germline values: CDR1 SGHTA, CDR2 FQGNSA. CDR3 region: CASSLVRTSGRNEQYF. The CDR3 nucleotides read TGTGCCAGCAGCTTAGTGAGGACTAGCGGGAGGAACGAGCAGTACTTC.

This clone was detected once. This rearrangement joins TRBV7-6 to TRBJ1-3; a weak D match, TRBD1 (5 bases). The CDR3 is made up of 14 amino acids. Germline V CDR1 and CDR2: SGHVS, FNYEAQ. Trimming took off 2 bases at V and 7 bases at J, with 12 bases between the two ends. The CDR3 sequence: CASSLTPSGNTIYF. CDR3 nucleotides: TGTGCCAGCAGCTTAACTCCATCAGGGAACACCATATATTTT.

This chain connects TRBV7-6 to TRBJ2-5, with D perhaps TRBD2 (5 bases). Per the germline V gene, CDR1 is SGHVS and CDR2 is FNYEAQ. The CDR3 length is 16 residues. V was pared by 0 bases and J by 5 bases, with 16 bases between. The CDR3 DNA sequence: TGTGCCAGCAGCTTAGCTACCGGGGTACCATCGGAGACCCAGTACTTC. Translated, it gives CASSLATGVPSETQYF.

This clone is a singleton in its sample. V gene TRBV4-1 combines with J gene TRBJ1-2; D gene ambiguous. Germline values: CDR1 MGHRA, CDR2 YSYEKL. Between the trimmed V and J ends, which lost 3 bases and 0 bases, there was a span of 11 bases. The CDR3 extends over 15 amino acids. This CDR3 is CASSHPVEANYGYTF. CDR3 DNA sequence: TGCGCCAGCAGCCACCCGGTGGAGGCTAACTATGGCTACACCTTC.

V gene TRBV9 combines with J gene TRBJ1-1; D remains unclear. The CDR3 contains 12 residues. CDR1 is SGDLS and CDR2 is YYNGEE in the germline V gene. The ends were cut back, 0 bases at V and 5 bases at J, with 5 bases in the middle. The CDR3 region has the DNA TGTGCCAGCAGCGTAGGGGCGACTGAAGCTTTCTTT. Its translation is CASSVGATEAFF.

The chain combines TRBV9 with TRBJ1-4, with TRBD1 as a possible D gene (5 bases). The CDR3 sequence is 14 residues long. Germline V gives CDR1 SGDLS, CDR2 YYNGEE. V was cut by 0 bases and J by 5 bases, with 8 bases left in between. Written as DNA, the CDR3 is TGTGCCAGCAGCGTAGGGCGGACAAATGAAAAACTGTTTTTT. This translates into CASSVGRTNEKLFF.

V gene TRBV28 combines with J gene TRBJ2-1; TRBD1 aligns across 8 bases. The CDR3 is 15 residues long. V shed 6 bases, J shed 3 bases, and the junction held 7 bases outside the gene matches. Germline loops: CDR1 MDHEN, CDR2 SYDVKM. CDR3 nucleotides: TGTGCCAGCAGACCCGGACAGGGAGACTACAATGAGCAGTTCTTC. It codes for CASRPGQGDYNEQFF.